One and the same sample provided the 10 T cell receptor beta chains below, sequenced in a study of massively parallel sequencing of T cell beta chains. TCRdb passed the 5' RACE reads through MiXCR, listing each CDR3 protein once. The table shows 4,000 to 4,500 distinct CDR3 sequences, with around 38% occurring only once. The material sequenced was commercial RNA from peripheral blood pooled from many donors. The receptors stem from a pool of human donors in good health; the sample was commercial RNA pooled from many donors.

V usage is TRBV6-2 or TRBV6-3 and J usage is TRBJ2-1; D uncertain. The CDR3 extends over 12 amino acids. Between the trimmed V and J ends, which lost 8 bases and 6 bases, there was a span of 11 bases. The germline V gene has CDR1 MNHEY and CDR2 SVGEGT. The DNA of the CDR3 is TGTGCCAGCTTAGGCCCTTCCAATGAGCAGTTCTTC. This encodes CASLGPSNEQFF.

V is TRBV19 and J is TRBJ2-5; 11 bases are shared with TRBD2. V gave up 9 bases and J gave up 5 bases; unmatched junction bases: 2. The CDR3 is 12 amino acids. Germline CDR1 and CDR2: LNHDA and SQIVND (reference sequence). The CDR3: CASRLAGETQYF. CDR3 DNA: TGTGCCAGCAGACTAGCGGGGGAGACCCAGTACTTC.

This clonotype came up a few times. This chain connects TRBV20-1 to TRBJ2-7; D call uncertain. Germline V gene data show CDR1 as DFQATT and CDR2 as SNEGSKA (reference sequence). The germline V and J ends were trimmed by 3 bases and 2 bases, with 11 bases remaining between them. This CDR3 is 13 amino acids long. CDR3 nucleotides: TGCAGTGCTAGTGTGAGTACGGCCTACGAGCAGTACTTC. Translation: CSASVSTAYEQYF.

This chain connects TRBV19 to TRBJ1-5; maybe TRBD1 (5 bases). The CDR3 has 13 residues. Trimming stripped 8 bases from V and 6 bases from J, with 14 bases between. Germline values: CDR1 LNHDA, CDR2 SQIVND (reference sequence). The CDR3 sequence: CASWQGYTQPQHF. The CDR3 nucleotides are TGTGCCAGTTGGCAGGGTTATACTCAGCCCCAGCATTTT.

The chain is built from TRBV24-1 and TRBJ2-7, with a weak D call TRBD1 (5 bases). The CDR3 is made up of 15 amino acids. CDR1 and CDR2 (germline): KGHDR, SFDVKD. V was shortened by 2 bases and J by 3 bases, with 13 bases between the two germline ends. The CDR3 coding sequence is TGTGCCACCAGTGATTGGATTGACAGCGACTACGAGCAGTACTTC. Encoded protein: CATSDWIDSDYEQYF.

This clonotype turned up a few times. The V call is TRBV20-1, the J call TRBJ1-1, with D hard to call. V lost 0 bases and J 3 bases, leaving 11 bases between the germline ends. The CDR3 has 14 residues. From germline, CDR1 is DFQATT and CDR2 SNEGSKA (reference sequence). The CDR3 loop reads CSARDHGVDTEAFF. The CDR3 region has the DNA TGCAGTGCTAGAGATCATGGGGTGGACACTGAAGCTTTCTTT.

V and J are TRBV20-1 and TRBJ1-6; TRBD1 is a possible D gene (5 bases). The CDR3 spans 13 residues. Trimming shortened V by 2 bases and J by 7 bases, and 9 bases separated the two germline ends. Germline V lookup: CDR1 DFQATT, CDR2 SNEGSKA (reference sequence). As DNA, the CDR3 is TGCAGTGCTAGACCGTGGGGGAATTCACCCCTCCACTTT. Amino acid sequence: CSARPWGNSPLHF.

The chain uses TRBV12-5 and TRBJ2-3, with D maybe TRBD1 (5 bases). The CDR3 length is 13 residues. V dropped 3 bases and J dropped 7 bases, with 11 bases sitting between them. Germline lookup yields CDR1 LGHNT and CDR2 FRNRAP. This CDR3 reads CASGFSTGYTQYF. CDR3 nucleotides: TGTGCTAGTGGTTTCTCCACAGGTTATACGCAGTATTTT.

The V and J genes are TRBV11-2 and TRBJ2-3, with D uncertain. The V and J ends lost 5 bases and 2 bases respectively, with 8 bases between them. The CDR3 has 13 amino acids. CDR1 is SGHAT, CDR2 FQNNGV, per germline. CDR3 loop: CASSDHTTDTQYF. The DNA of the CDR3 is TGTGCCAGCAGCGATCATACCACAGATACGCAGTATTTT.

The chain is built from TRBV29-1 and TRBJ2-3, with 8 bases matching TRBD2. CDR3 size: 13 residues. CDR1 and CDR2 (germline): SQVTM, ANQGSEA. The junction had 7 bases not matched to a gene; V was cut back by 5 bases and J by 6 bases. CDR3 region: CSVPRGGLDTQYF. Written as DNA, the CDR3 is TGCAGCGTTCCCCGGGGGGGCCTCGATACGCAGTATTTT.